The 30 T cell receptor beta chains given below trace back to one sample, sequenced in a study of shared clonotypes between healthy human individuals. Only in-frame clones appear in the TCRdb table, and some are missing; sequencing was by immunoSEQ multiplex PCR. The sample includes roughly 640,000 clones, around 67% of them seen just once. The sample was memory CD4+ T cells sorted from blood. Subset of the sample: CD45RA-negative fraction. These receptors were taken from a woman aged 30 to 39 in good health.

The chain recombines TRBV7-3 with TRBJ2-3, with D possibly TRBD1 on 6 matching bases. The V gene's germline CDR1 is SGHTA and CDR2 FQGTGA. The V gene lost 1 base and the J gene lost 2 bases, with 10 bases spanning the gap. CDR3 size: 15 residues. The DNA of the CDR3 is TGTGCCAGCAGCTTAAGGGGACAAATCACAGATACGCAGTATTTT. The encoded protein is CASSLRGQITDTQYF. Variable domain in full (rest from reference TRBV7-3 and TRBJ2-3): GAGVSQTPSNKVTEKGKYVELRCDPISGHTALYWYRQSLGQGPEFLIYFQGTGAADDSGLPNDRFFAVRPEGSVSTLKIQRTERGDSAVYLCASSLRGQITDTQYFGPGTRLTVL.

This sequence joins TRBV28 and TRBJ2-1; 8 bases fit TRBD1. CDR3 length: 15 residues. With 3 bases clipped from V and 5 bases from J, the junction kept 6 bases outside the gene matches. Germline assignment: CDR1 MDHEN and CDR2 SYDVKM. The DNA for the CDR3 is TGTGCCAGCAGTTTCCGACAGGGGATCCACAATGAGCAGTTCTTC. This codes for CASSFRQGIHNEQFF.

The chain joins TRBV2 to TRBJ1-4; D is unclear. V was pared by 11 bases and J by 4 bases, with 14 bases between. Per germline, CDR1 SNHLY and CDR2 FYNNEI. The CDR3 is 13 residues long. CDR3 nucleotide sequence: TGTGCCTCCACTACAGTTTTTAATGAAAAACTGTTTTTT. As protein: CASTTVFNEKLFF.

The chain combines TRBV5-1 with TRBJ2-1; 8 bases map to TRBD1. The CDR3 totals 15 residues. Germline V gene sequence: CDR1 SGHRS, CDR2 YFSETQ. After removal of 2 bases from V and 7 bases from J, the junction contained 8 bases not matched to a gene. CDR3 bases: TGCGCCAGCAGCTTTACGGACAGGGACATGAATGAGCAGTTCTTC. Its translation: CASSFTDRDMNEQFF.

The chain carries TRBV7-9 and TRBJ2-5; D remains ambiguous. CDR3 length equals 14 residues. CDR1 and CDR2 from the germline V gene are SEHNR and FQNEAQ (reference sequence). Trimming took off 3 bases at V and 5 bases at J, with 13 bases between the two ends. The CDR3 protein is CASSFYSEQETQYF. DNA for the CDR3: TGTGCCAGCAGCTTTTATTCCGAGCAGGAGACCCAGTACTTC.

This clone was found once. The J gene is TRBJ1-6, the V gene TRBV5-4, with D uncertain. Trimming removed 3 bases at V and 14 bases at J, with 12 bases between. This CDR3 comprises 12 residues. The germline V gene encodes CDR1 SGHNT and CDR2 YYREEE (reference sequence). CDR3 nucleotide sequence: TGTGCCAGCAGCTCCCTCGGGGAGTCCCTCCACTTT. Protein product: CASSSLGESLHF.

The DNA for the CDR3 is TGTGCCAGCAGCGTAACGGGGGGAATCAATCAGCCCCAGCATTTT. It specifies CASSVTGGINQPQHF. The chain is built from TRBV9 and TRBJ1-5, with a tentative D call TRBD1 (5 bases). The length of the CDR3 is 15 residues. Trimming left V 1 base short and J 3 bases short, with 11 bases between. Germline V lookup: CDR1 SGDLS, CDR2 YYNGEE.

A few counts support this clone. This rearrangement joins TRBV5-4 to TRBJ2-5, with D perhaps matching TRBD1 (5 bases). The CDR3 is 15 residues long. The germline gives CDR1 SGHNT, CDR2 YYREEE (reference sequence). Trimming left V 3 bases short and J 1 base short, with 13 bases between. CDR3 sequence reads: CASSSKETGQETQYF. CDR3 nucleotide sequence: TGTGCCAGCAGCTCAAAAGAAACAGGCCAAGAGACCCAGTACTTC.

The chain combines TRBV5-1 with TRBJ2-7; 11 positions match TRBD2. The CDR3 contains 16 residues. With V trimmed by 4 bases and J by 5 bases, 11 bases remained unmatched. Germline CDR1 and CDR2: SGHRS and YFSETQ. Written as DNA, the CDR3 is TGCGCCAGCAGCCCTTCTCCGACTAGCGGGAACCACGAGCAGTACTTC. This codes for CASSPSPTSGNHEQYF.

As for this clone: This could be a read error, since a much larger clone is one nucleotide away. This chain links TRBV11-2 with TRBJ1-1; perhaps TRBD1 as D (5 bases). Germline CDR1 SGHAT, CDR2 FQNNGV. The CDR3 has 14 residues. CDR3 nucleotide sequence: TGTGCCAGCAGCTCATGGGGGGAGCTCACTGAAACTTTCTTT. Translation: CASSSWGELTETFF. Looking up the rest from reference TRBV11-2 and TRBJ1-1 gives the full variable domain: EAGVAQSPRYKIIEKRQSVAFWCNPISGHATLYWYQQILGQGPKLLIQFQNNGVVDDSQLPKDRFSAERLKGVDSTLKIQPAKLEDSAVYLCASSSWGELTETFFGQGTRLTVV.

The DNA of the CDR3 is TGTGCCAGCAGCTTCCGCCCTACGGACAGTGAAAAACTGTTTTTT. Its translation is CASSFRPTDSEKLFF. J is TRBJ1-4 and V is TRBV5-6; perhaps TRBD1 as D (6 bases). V lost 2 bases and J lost 7, with 15 bases in between. Germline-derived CDR1 and CDR2 are SGHDT and YYEEEE. CDR3 size: 15 residues.

This clone was found a few times. The CDR3 DNA follows: TGTGCCAGCAGCCAAGATCGGGGGACTGAAGCTTTCTTT. As protein: CASSQDRGTEAFF. J is TRBJ1-1 and V is TRBV4-2, with D maybe TRBD1 (5 bases). CDR1 and CDR2 (germline): LGHNA, YNFKEQ. Trimming took 0 bases from V and 5 from J, leaving 7 bases between them. The CDR3 covers 13 residues.

The rearrangement links TRBV5-6 to TRBJ1-2; D gene unclear. Trimming pared 1 base from V and 3 bases from J, leaving 10 bases between. Germline CDR1 SGHDT, CDR2 YYEEEE. This CDR3 is built from 14 residues. The CDR3 region has the DNA TGTGCCAGCAGCTTGTTACAGTTTGACTATGGCTACACCTTC. Its protein is CASSLLQFDYGYTF.

Written as DNA, the CDR3 is TGTGCCAGCAACCGATTAGCGGGAGCCCACAATGAGCAGTTCTTC. Amino acids: CASNRLAGAHNEQFF. The chain uses TRBV11-1 and TRBJ2-1, with 9 positions matching TRBD2. Germline trimming cut 7 bases from V and 5 bases from J; bases unmatched to any gene: 9. CDR3 length: 15 amino acids. The germline CDR1 and CDR2 sequences are SGHAT and FQDESV (reference sequence).

The J gene is TRBJ2-7, the V gene TRBV19; the D call may be TRBD1 or TRBD2 (5 bases each). Germline values: CDR1 LNHDA, CDR2 SQIVND (reference sequence). This CDR3 spans 14 amino acids. Trimming removed 6 bases from V and 7 bases from J, with 19 bases in between. Here the CDR3 DNA reads TGTGCCAGTAGACCCTTGGGGGACGGACCTGAGCAGTACTTC. Its translation: CASRPLGDGPEQYF.

This clone was detected only once. The gene calls are TRBV6-1 and TRBJ1-3, with D unresolved. Trimming stripped 1 base from V and 4 bases from J, with 11 bases between. Germline CDR1 reads MNHNS; CDR2 reads SASEGT. The CDR3 has 15 residues. CDR3 protein: CASSEGDAFGNTIYF. The DNA for the CDR3 is TGTGCCAGCAGTGAAGGCGACGCCTTCGGAAACACCATATATTTT.

The sample holds one count of this clone. This chain joins TRBV7-9 and TRBJ1-1; D gene uncertain. CDR1 is SEHNR and CDR2 is FQNEAQ in the germline V gene (reference sequence). This CDR3 contains 14 residues. Trimming removed 5 bases from V and 2 bases from J, with 12 bases in between. CDR3 sequence reads: CASSPTLGNTEAFF. CDR3 in DNA: TGTGCCAGCAGCCCAACTTTGGGTAACACTGAAGCTTTCTTT. The variable domain in full, completed from reference TRBV7-9 and TRBJ1-1, reads DTGVSQNPRHKITKRGQNVTFRCDPISEHNRLYWYRQTLGQGPEFLTYFQNEAQLEKSRLLSDRFSAERPKGSFSTLEIQRTEQGDSAMYLCASSPTLGNTEAFFGQGTRLTVV.

V is TRBV5-4 and J is TRBJ1-2; TRBD1 agrees at 11 bases. CDR1 and CDR2 (germline): SGHNT, YYREEE (reference sequence). V trimming: 5 bases; J trimming: 4 bases; junction bases outside the gene matches: 7. The CDR3 length is 15 residues. CDR3 DNA: TGTGCCAGCAGTGAACGGGACAGGGGGTCCTATGGCTACACCTTC. Encoded protein: CASSERDRGSYGYTF.

The gene calls are TRBV29-1 and TRBJ2-5, with D tentatively TRBD2 (6 bases). With 2 bases removed from V and 5 bases from J, the gap between germline ends came to 15 bases. The germline V gene has CDR1 SQVTM and CDR2 ANQGSEA. CDR3 length: 14 amino acids. The CDR3 DNA sequence: TGCAGCGTTGAATTCGGGAGTAAGGATGAGACCCAGTACTTC. Amino acids: CSVEFGSKDETQYF. The whole variable domain, remainder taken from reference TRBV29-1 and TRBJ2-5, is SAVISQKPSRDICQRGTSLTIQCQVDSQVTMMFWYRQQPGQSLTLIATANQGSEATYESGFVIDKFPISRPNLTFSTLTVSNMSPEDSSIYLCSVEFGSKDETQYFGPGTRLLVL.

This clone appeared once. The rearrangement links TRBV5-1 to TRBJ1-4, with D perhaps matching TRBD1 (6 bases). The ends were cut back, 2 bases at V and 8 bases at J, with 22 bases in the middle. The germline CDR1 and CDR2 sequences are SGHRS and YFSETQ. This CDR3 has 17 amino acids. CDR3: CASSLGESTGAGEKLFF. In nucleotides, the CDR3 is TGCGCCAGCAGCTTAGGCGAGAGCACGGGGGCTGGGGAAAAACTGTTTTTT.

The V and J genes are TRBV5-1 and TRBJ2-7, with 8 bases fitting TRBD2. CDR1 and CDR2 from the germline V gene are SGHRS and YFSETQ. The J segment lost 5 bases and the V segment lost 2 bases, leaving 9 bases of the junction unmatched. The CDR3 extends over 15 amino acids. CDR3 residues: CASSFSPSGSNEQYF. CDR3 sequence (DNA): TGCGCCAGCAGCTTTTCCCCGAGCGGGAGCAACGAGCAGTACTTC.

As to this clone: Other DNA sequences in this sample translate to the same CDR3. Here the CDR3 reads CASSLFGGSSYNEQFF. The CDR3 DNA reads TGCGCCAGCAGCTTGTTTGGCGGAAGCTCCTACAATGAGCAGTTCTTC. The chain combines TRBV5-1 with TRBJ2-1; D call uncertain. Germline CDR1 SGHRS, CDR2 YFSETQ. This CDR3 has 16 amino acids. Trimming shortened V by 1 base and J by 0 bases, and 11 bases separated the two germline ends.

Note on this clone: Other DNA sequences in this specimen translate into the identical CDR3. The gene calls are TRBV5-1 and TRBJ2-1, with TRBD1 matching over 7 bases. The germline V gene has CDR1 SGHRS and CDR2 YFSETQ. J was trimmed by 4 bases and V by 2 bases; bases with no gene match: 6. This CDR3 is 15 amino acids long. The chain's CDR3 is CASSLDRVAYNEQFF. DNA for the CDR3: TGCGCCAGCAGCTTAGACAGGGTGGCATACAATGAGCAGTTCTTC. Drawing the rest from reference TRBV5-1 and TRBJ2-1, the complete variable domain is KAGVTQTPRYLIKTRGQQVTLSCSPISGHRSVSWYQQTPGQGLQFLFEYFSETQRNKGNFPGRFSGRQFSNSRSEMNVSTLELGDSALYLCASSLDRVAYNEQFFGPGTRLTVL.

This clone showed up just a few times. One junction end disagrees with the germline gene, perhaps due to a read error. This chain links TRBV7-9 with TRBJ2-1; D possibly corresponds to TRBD2 (6 bases). The CDR3 sequence is 16 residues long. CDR1 is SEHNR and CDR2 is FQNEAQ in the germline V gene (reference sequence). The CDR3 reads CASSLAQELANNEQFF. The DNA of the CDR3 is TGTGCCAGCAGCTTAGCCCAGGAGCTAGCGAACAACGAGCAGTTCTTC.

The chain joins TRBV18 to TRBJ2-2; D remains ambiguous. The CDR3 has 11 residues. CDR1 and CDR2 from the germline V gene are KGHSH and LQKENI. V shed 6 bases and J shed 2 bases, with 1 base lying between them. CDR3 sequence reads: CASSNTGELFF. Written as DNA, the CDR3 is TGTGCCAGCTCCAACACCGGGGAGCTGTTTTTT.

The rearrangement links TRBV7-8 to TRBJ1-5; no clear D. Per germline, CDR1 SGHVS and CDR2 FQNEAQ. V was clipped by 4 bases and J by 5 bases, with 12 bases between them. This CDR3 spans 14 amino acids. CDR3 bases: TGTGCCAGCAGCTCGATGGACCGCGATCAGCCCCAGCATTTT. This encodes CASSSMDRDQPQHF.

This clone was recorded only once. This chain connects TRBV25-1 to TRBJ2-1, with 13 bases aligning to TRBD2. The CDR3 extends over 15 amino acids. CDR1 and CDR2 from the germline V gene are MGHDK and SYGVNS. Germline trimming cut 6 bases from V and 4 bases from J; bases unmatched to any gene: 3. Here the CDR3 DNA reads TGTGCCAGCAGCTTACTAGCGGGAGGGTACAATGAGCAGTTCTTC. Its protein product is CASSLLAGGYNEQFF.

The chain links TRBV28 to TRBJ2-3, with TRBD2 matching over 8 bases. The trim removed 6 bases at V and 0 bases at J, leaving 11 bases unmatched. Per the germline V gene, CDR1 is MDHEN and CDR2 is SYDVKM. CDR3 length: 17 residues. DNA for the CDR3: TGTGCCAGCAGCTTTCCCGGGGGGACTAGGAGCACAGATACGCAGTATTTT. This gives the protein CASSFPGGTRSTDTQYF.

Comment on this clone: An end of the junction differs from the germline gene, which may be a read error. V usage is TRBV28 and J usage is TRBJ2-7; 16 positions agree with TRBD2. Per the germline V gene, CDR1 is MDHEN and CDR2 is SYDVKM. This CDR3 contains 13 residues. The CDR3 DNA reads TGTGCCAGCAGTCCGGGACTAGCGGGAGGGTTGGGATTC. Encoded protein: CASSPGLAGGLGF.

This chain joins TRBV7-2 and TRBJ1-1, with D possibly matching TRBD1 (5 bases). Germline CDR1 reads SGHTA; CDR2 reads FQGNSA. The CDR3 loop spans 13 amino acids. Trimming cost V 1 base and J 4 bases, with 7 bases left between them. CDR3: CASSLVGTTEAFF. In DNA form, the CDR3 reads TGTGCCAGCAGCTTAGTAGGGACCACTGAAGCTTTCTTT.